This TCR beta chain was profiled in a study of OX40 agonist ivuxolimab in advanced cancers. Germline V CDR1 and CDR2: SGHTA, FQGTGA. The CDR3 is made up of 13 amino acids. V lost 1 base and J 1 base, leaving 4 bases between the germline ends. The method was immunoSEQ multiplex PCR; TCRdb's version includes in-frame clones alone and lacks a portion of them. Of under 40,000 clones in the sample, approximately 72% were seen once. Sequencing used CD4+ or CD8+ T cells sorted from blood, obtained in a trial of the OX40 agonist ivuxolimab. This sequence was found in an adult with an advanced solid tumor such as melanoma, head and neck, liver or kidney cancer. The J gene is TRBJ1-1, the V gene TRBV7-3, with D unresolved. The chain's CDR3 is CASSLSQNTEAFF. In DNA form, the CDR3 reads TGTGCCAGCAGCTTAAGCCAGAACACTGAAGCTTTCTTT. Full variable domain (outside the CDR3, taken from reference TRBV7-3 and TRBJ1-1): GAGVSQTPSNKVTEKGKYVELRCDPISGHTALYWYRQSLGQGPEFLIYFQGTGAADDSGLPNDRFFAVRPEGSVSTLKIQRTERGDSAVYLCASSLSQNTEAFFGQGTRLTVV.